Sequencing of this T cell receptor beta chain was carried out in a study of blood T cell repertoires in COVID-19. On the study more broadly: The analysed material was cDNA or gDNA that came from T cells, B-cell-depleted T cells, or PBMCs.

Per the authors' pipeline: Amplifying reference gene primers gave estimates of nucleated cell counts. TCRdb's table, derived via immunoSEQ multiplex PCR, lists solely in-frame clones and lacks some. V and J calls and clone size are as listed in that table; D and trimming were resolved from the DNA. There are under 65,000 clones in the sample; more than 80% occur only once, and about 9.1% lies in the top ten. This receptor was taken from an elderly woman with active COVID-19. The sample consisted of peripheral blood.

The CDR3 region has the DNA TGTGCCAGTACCCAGGGGGGATTCGGAATTGAGAGCACAGATACGCAGTATTTT. Protein: CASTQGGFGIESTDTQYF. The V and J genes are TRBV19 and TRBJ2-3; TRBD1 might be the D (7 bases). V gave up 7 bases and J gave up 0 bases, with 23 bases separating them. The CDR3 is 18 residues long. Germline assignment: CDR1 LNHDA and CDR2 SQIVND (reference sequence).